This TCR beta chain was recorded in a study of PD-1 blockade in classical Hodgkin lymphoma. Study results and limitations: TCR diversity in CD4+, not CD8+, cells rose significantly by C4D1. The study reported lower baseline TCR diversity in newly diagnosed patients than in healthy donors.

The CDR3 sequence is 15 residues long. The germline gives CDR1 LGHNA, CDR2 YNFKEQ. The ends lost 0 bases at V and 9 bases at J; junction bases unmatched: 9. The method was immunoSEQ multiplex PCR; TCRdb's version includes in-frame clones alone and lacks a portion of them. Altogether tens of thousands of clones are present, about two thirds being singletons, with the ten largest covering around 15%. On this clone: Its antigen is currently unknown.

Following autologous stem cell transplantation, relapse occurred in every patient, and exposure to brentuximab vedotin varied. This TCR came from a human donor with classical Hodgkin lymphoma. The chain joins TRBV4-2 to TRBJ2-5, with 8 nucleotides matching TRBD2. The material was peripheral blood mononuclear cells (PBMCs), obtained at baseline. The CDR3 sequence is CASSQESSGRSPQYF. The CDR3 DNA reads TGTGCCAGCAGCCAAGAGTCCAGCGGGAGAAGTCCCCAGTACTTC.